Below, 18 T cell receptor beta chains from the same sample are listed, as sequenced in a study of cytomegalovirus exposure and HLA in healthy donors. Researchers ran the PCR with 60 Vbeta and 13 Jbeta primers. Assay used: immunoSEQ multiplex PCR; TCRdb lists only in-frame clones, some missing. The sample includes roughly 140,000 clones, roughly 73% of them seen just once. The sample consisted of PBMCs. The receptors derive from a human donor in good health.

CDR3 region: CASSYGTAGEAFF. The CDR3 DNA follows: TGCGCCAGCAGCTATGGGACAGCGGGTGAAGCTTTCTTT. J is TRBJ1-1 and V is TRBV5-1, with TRBD1 identical over 7 bases. Per the germline V gene, CDR1 is SGHRS and CDR2 is YFSETQ. This CDR3 has 13 amino acids. J was trimmed by 7 bases and V by 3 bases; bases with no gene match: 6.

The rearrangement joins TRBV5-1 to TRBJ2-1, with 9 bases lining up with TRBD1. The CDR3 consists of 14 residues. The germline V gene has CDR1 SGHRS and CDR2 YFSETQ. The V segment lost 2 bases and the J segment 8 bases; nucleotides outside the gene matches: 5. CDR3 amino acids: CASSFRDRVDEQFF. DNA of the CDR3: TGCGCCAGCAGCTTCCGGGACAGGGTGGATGAGCAGTTCTTC.

The chain has TRBV28 and TRBJ2-3; the D gene is possibly TRBD2 (5 bases). Germline CDR1 MDHEN, CDR2 SYDVKM. Trimming left V 6 bases short and J 7 bases short, with 14 bases between. The CDR3 loop spans 13 amino acids. Here the CDR3 DNA reads TGTGCCAGCAGCCCGGACTCTTGGTATACGCAGTATTTT. It specifies CASSPDSWYTQYF.

The rearrangement uses TRBV29-1 and TRBJ2-1; TRBD2 matches 9 bases. Germline CDR1 SQVTM, CDR2 ANQGSEA. The CDR3 is made up of 14 amino acids. After removal of 6 bases from V and 8 bases from J, the junction contained 11 bases not matched to a gene. CDR3 sequence: CSVSSSGVGDEQFF. Written as DNA, the CDR3 is TGCAGCGTCTCGTCTAGCGGGGTTGGCGATGAGCAGTTCTTC.

This clone came up a few times. V gene TRBV9 combines with J gene TRBJ2-7, with 7 bases that match TRBD2. The CDR3 totals 13 residues. The ends lost 6 bases at V and 4 bases at J; junction bases unmatched: 7. Germline CDR1 SGDLS, CDR2 YYNGEE. The CDR3 nucleotides read TGTGCCAGCAATCCTGGTAGCGGGTACGAGCAGTACTTC. This codes for CASNPGSGYEQYF.

This chain uses TRBV9 with TRBJ1-2; 8 bases align to TRBD1. The J segment lost 1 base and the V segment lost 1 base, leaving 6 bases of the junction unmatched. The V gene's germline CDR1 is SGDLS and CDR2 YYNGEE. There are 16 residues in the CDR3. The CDR3 DNA follows: TGTGCCAGCAGCGTACCCGGGACAGGAAATAACTATGGCTACACCTTC. It specifies CASSVPGTGNNYGYTF.

The chain uses TRBV7-9 and TRBJ2-2, with TRBD1 matching over 10 bases. V trimming: 6 bases; J trimming: 3 bases; junction bases outside the gene matches: 4. The CDR3 extends over 15 amino acids. The germline gives CDR1 SEHNR, CDR2 FQNEAQ (reference sequence). CDR3 nucleotides: TGTGCCAGCAGAACCGGGACAGGGGACACCGGGGAGCTGTTTTTT. It specifies CASRTGTGDTGELFF.

V usage is TRBV7-2 and J usage is TRBJ2-7; D remains unclear. The CDR3 contains 14 residues. Germline V gives CDR1 SGHTA, CDR2 FQGNSA. Trimming shortened V by 2 bases and J by 2 bases, and 10 bases separated the two germline ends. CDR3 bases: TGTGCCAGCAGCTTAAGTCTACCAACCTACGAGCAGTACTTC. This codes for CASSLSLPTYEQYF.

This chain uses TRBV30 with TRBJ2-5; TRBD2 matches at 7 bases. Germline V gene data show CDR1 as GTSNPN and CDR2 as SVGIG (reference sequence). The CDR3 is made up of 13 amino acids. The V and J ends lost 4 bases and 5 bases, in that order; junction bases with no gene match: 7. CDR3 in DNA: TGTGCCTGGACCGGCGGGAGATGGGAGACCCAGTACTTC. This sequence encodes CAWTGGRWETQYF.

The chain combines TRBV28 with TRBJ2-3, with 8 bases fitting TRBD2. The J segment lost 4 bases and the V segment lost 6 bases, leaving 9 bases of the junction unmatched. Germline V gene sequence: CDR1 MDHEN, CDR2 SYDVKM. The CDR3 consists of 15 residues. CDR3 region: CASRSGTRNSDTQYF. The CDR3 DNA reads TGTGCCAGCAGATCCGGGACTAGGAATTCAGATACGCAGTATTTT.

The chain joins TRBV7-9 to TRBJ2-5; D might be TRBD1 (6 bases). CDR1 is SEHNR and CDR2 is FQNEAQ in the germline V gene (reference sequence). There are 13 residues in the CDR3. V was trimmed by 4 bases and J by 4 bases, leaving 10 bases between them. CDR3 amino acids: CASSSGQIETQYF. Here the CDR3 DNA reads TGTGCCAGCAGCTCGGGACAAATAGAGACCCAGTACTTC.

J is TRBJ1-2 and V is TRBV5-8; 8 bases are a match to TRBD1. The junction had 5 bases not matched to a gene; V was cut back by 0 bases and J by 4 bases. The V gene's germline CDR1 is SGHTS and CDR2 YDEGEE. CDR3 length: 15 residues. The CDR3 loop is CASSLGLGQGYGYTF. DNA for the CDR3: TGTGCCAGCAGCTTGGGTTTAGGACAGGGCTATGGCTACACCTTC.

The chain has TRBV30 and TRBJ2-2; 7 nucleotides line up with TRBD1. V trimming: 5 bases; J trimming: 2 bases; junction bases outside the gene matches: 5. Germline lookup yields CDR1 GTSNPN and CDR2 SVGIG (reference sequence). CDR3 length equals 14 residues. The CDR3 sequence: CAWVRQGNTGELFF. The CDR3 DNA sequence: TGTGCCTGGGTCAGACAGGGTAACACCGGGGAGCTGTTTTTT.

V and J are TRBV28 and TRBJ1-2; a weak D match, TRBD1 (5 bases). Germline CDR1 MDHEN, CDR2 SYDVKM. V was cut by 7 bases and J by 4 bases, with 13 bases left in between. This CDR3 is built from 13 residues. The CDR3, as DNA: TGTGCCAGCAACCCCCCCGGGGGCTATGGCTACACCTTC. Translated, it gives CASNPPGGYGYTF.

The rearrangement links TRBV30 to TRBJ2-7; tentative D call: TRBD1 (6 bases). Germline values: CDR1 GTSNPN, CDR2 SVGIG (reference sequence). The CDR3 has 14 amino acids. Trimming cost V 0 bases and J 3 bases, with 12 bases left between them. The CDR3 region is CAWSVAGDVYEQYF. The CDR3 DNA reads TGTGCCTGGAGTGTTGCAGGGGATGTCTACGAGCAGTACTTC.

The genes are TRBV5-4 and TRBJ2-3, with 8 bases matching TRBD2. V lost 4 bases to trimming and J lost 2 bases; unmatched junction nucleotides: 6. Per germline, CDR1 SGHNT and CDR2 YYREEE (reference sequence). The CDR3 covers 15 residues. CDR3 residues: CASSPRGGNTDTQYF. The CDR3 DNA follows: TGTGCCAGCAGCCCCCGGGGGGGAAACACAGATACGCAGTATTTT.

This rearrangement joins TRBV4-1 to TRBJ1-2; 9 bases line up with TRBD1. The CDR3 is made up of 16 amino acids. V lost 0 bases to trimming and J lost 6 bases; unmatched junction nucleotides: 8. Per the germline V gene, CDR1 is MGHRA and CDR2 is YSYEKL. DNA of the CDR3: TGCGCCAGCAGCCAAGATTTTGTGGGACAGGGAAATGGCTACACCTTC. Translation: CASSQDFVGQGNGYTF.

Comment on this clone: One end of the junction does not line up with germline, which may come from a read error. This chain links TRBV6-1 with TRBJ2-7; TRBD2 might be the D (6 bases). Germline assignment: CDR1 MNHNS and CDR2 SASEGT. The CDR3 spans 14 residues. This CDR3 is CVSNLGGQTYEQYF. CDR3 coding DNA: TGTGTCAGCAATCTGGGAGGCCAGACCTACGAGCAGTACTTC.